These 20 T cell receptor beta chains were all obtained from the same sample, sequenced in a study of metastatic and nonmetastatic thyroid tumors (dated by TCRdb to the early 2020s). Libraries were constructed by PCR. Sequenced using an Illumina HiSeq 4000. Through fastp at Q25 and MiXCR, TCRdb rebuilt clones from the public reads, retaining in-frame beta chains. The sample profile shows 17,000 or so clones; 20% to 25% of them were found once. The ten largest clones capture 15% to 20% of the sample. No patient had received any treatment before thyroid surgery. The sequenced material came from tumor tissue. Receptors were obtained from a female donor with papillary thyroid cancer or a benign thyroid nodule (not recorded which). Some clones in this sample may be carry-over from other donors' samples.

This clone was found many times. The rearrangement links TRBV6-2 or TRBV6-3 to TRBJ2-5; 11 bases fit TRBD1. Germline CDR1 and CDR2: MNHEY and SVGEGT. The CDR3 has 14 residues. Trimming at V came to 6 bases and at J to 2 bases, leaving 2 bases not matched to a gene. The CDR3 reads CASSGTGGQETQYF. CDR3 nucleotide sequence: TGTGCCAGCAGCGGGACAGGGGGTCAAGAGACCCAGTACTTC.

At least ten counts were recorded for this clone. The J gene is TRBJ2-5, the V gene TRBV29-1; no clear D gene. Looked up from germline, CDR1 is SQVTM and CDR2 is ANQGSEA. This CDR3 has 12 residues. Between the trimmed V and J ends, which lost 6 bases and 6 bases, there was a span of 14 bases. The CDR3 DNA follows: TGCAGCGTATTACCTGAGAGGAAGACCCAGTACTTC. It translates to CSVLPERKTQYF.

This clone was recorded at least ten times. CDR3 DNA: TGTGCCAGCAGCCTGACAGGGGGCGCCTACGAGCAGTACTTC. This gives the protein CASSLTGGAYEQYF. The rearrangement links TRBV7-2 to TRBJ2-7, with 10 bases lining up with TRBD1. Per the germline V gene, CDR1 is SGHTA and CDR2 is FQGNSA. V dropped 5 bases and J dropped 2; count of bases not matched to a gene: 3. The length of the CDR3 is 14 residues.

A few counts support this clone. This rearrangement joins TRBV28 to TRBJ1-2, with TRBD1 as a possible D gene (6 bases). Trimming removed 11 bases at V and 7 bases at J, with 26 bases between. This CDR3 has 15 amino acids. Germline V gives CDR1 MDHEN, CDR2 SYDVKM. This CDR3 reads CAVPAGGSTRGGYTF. The CDR3 region has the DNA TGTGCCGTCCCGGCGGGTGGGTCAACCAGGGGTGGCTACACCTTC.

This clone showed up many times. This sequence joins TRBV3-1 and TRBJ2-3; D might be TRBD1 (6 bases). CDR3 length equals 18 residues. Germline lookup yields CDR1 LGHDT and CDR2 YNNKEL (reference sequence). V dropped 0 bases and J dropped 1 base, with 17 bases sitting between them. The CDR3 loop is CASSQEGRKTGGTDTQYF. CDR3 sequence (DNA): TGTGCCAGCAGCCAAGAAGGCCGGAAGACAGGCGGCACAGATACGCAGTATTTT.

The chain couples TRBV6-2 or TRBV6-3 to TRBJ2-7, with D uncertain. V shed 2 bases and J shed 3 bases, with 11 bases lying between them. The CDR3 totals 14 residues. From germline, CDR1 is MNHEY and CDR2 SVGEGT. The CDR3 reads CASSYKETRYEQYF. CDR3 DNA sequence: TGTGCCAGCAGTTACAAGGAGACTCGCTACGAGCAGTACTTC.

This clone was observed a few times. This chain uses TRBV2 with TRBJ2-3, with D uncertain. Germline assignment: CDR1 SNHLY and CDR2 FYNNEI. Trimming pared 6 bases from V and 5 bases from J, leaving 15 bases between. This CDR3 spans 14 amino acids. DNA for the CDR3: TGTGCCAGCAGGCCGACCCCCTTTAGAGATACGCAGTATTTT. The encoded protein is CASRPTPFRDTQYF. Complete variable domain (other parts from reference TRBV2 and TRBJ2-3): EPEVTQTPSHQVTQMGQEVILRCVPISNHLYFYWYRQILGQKVEFLVSFYNNEISEKSEIFDDQFSVERPDGSNFTLKIRSTKLEDSAMYFCASRPTPFRDTQYFGPGTRLTVL.

The chain links TRBV6-1 to TRBJ2-5; 8 nucleotides line up with TRBD2. This CDR3 spans 13 amino acids. Trimming at V came to 6 bases and at J to 5 bases, leaving 5 bases not matched to a gene. Germline V CDR1 and CDR2: MNHNS, SASEGT. The CDR3 DNA reads TGTGCCAGCAGCGGACTAGCTCTGGAGACCCAGTACTTC. Translating it yields CASSGLALETQYF.

This clone has ten or more counts. This rearrangement joins TRBV6-5 to TRBJ1-1; D perhaps matches TRBD1 (5 bases). Germline V lookup: CDR1 MNHEY, CDR2 SVGAGI. This CDR3 is 15 amino acids long. V was clipped by 2 bases and J by 8 bases, with 18 bases between them. The CDR3 DNA is TGTGCCAGCAGTTACGGCGGACAATTGTGGAGCGAAGCTTTCTTT. This sequence encodes CASSYGGQLWSEAFF.

There are many counts of this clone. This sequence joins TRBV28 and TRBJ1-6, with 7 positions matching TRBD1. In germline, CDR1 is MDHEN, CDR2 SYDVKM. The CDR3 is 12 residues long. V lost 8 bases to trimming and J lost 7 bases; unmatched junction nucleotides: 2. The CDR3: CASRGGNSPLHF. CDR3 sequence (DNA): TGTGCCAGCCGAGGGGGCAATTCACCCCTCCACTTT.

A remark on this clone: Other nucleotide sequences from this sample produce the same CDR3. The rearrangement joins TRBV29-1 to TRBJ2-3, with D perhaps matching TRBD2 (5 bases). CDR3 size: 12 residues. The V and J ends lost 7 bases and 15 bases respectively, with 23 bases between them. Germline V gives CDR1 SQVTM, CDR2 ANQGSEA. The CDR3 DNA reads TGCAGCGGTGCGCCTAGCACAGATACGCGATATTTT. It yields the protein CSGAPSTDTRYF.

This clone occurred many times. The chain uses TRBV16 and TRBJ2-7; 7 bases agree with TRBD1. V lost 7 bases and J lost 4; bases outside the gene matches: 7. Germline CDR1 KGHSY, CDR2 FQNENV. The CDR3 is made up of 13 amino acids. This CDR3 reads CASTQSGGYEQYF. The CDR3 DNA is TGTGCCAGCACTCAATCAGGGGGTTACGAGCAGTACTTC. The entire variable domain, with the rest obtained from reference TRBV16 and TRBJ2-7, is as follows: GEEVAQTPKHLVRGEGQKAKLYCAPIKGHSYVFWYQQVLKNEFKFLISFQNENVFDETGMPKERFSAKCLPNSPCSLEIQATKLEDSAVYFCASTQSGGYEQYFGPGTRLTVT.

This clone turned up a few times. The rearrangement joins TRBV28 to TRBJ1-5; possibly TRBD1 for D (5 bases). The V end was cut by 6 bases, the J end by 5 bases, with 17 bases between. This CDR3 comprises 15 residues. CDR1 and CDR2 from the germline V gene are MDHEN and SYDVKM. For the CDR3, the DNA is TGTGCCAGCAGCGACCCCGGCTGGGGGTATCAGCCCCAGCATTTT. Translated: CASSDPGWGYQPQHF. Drawing the rest from reference TRBV28 and TRBJ1-5, the complete variable domain is DVKVTQSSRYLVKRTGEKVFLECVQDMDHENMFWYRQDPGLGLRLIYFSYDVKMKEKGDIPEGYSVSREKKERFSLILESASTNQTSMYLCASSDPGWGYQPQHFGDGTRLSIL.

This clone has a handful of counts. V and J are TRBV18 and TRBJ2-1; possible D gene TRBD1, 6 bases. V was trimmed by 1 base and J by 10 bases, leaving 11 bases between them. CDR3 length: 13 residues. Germline V CDR1 and CDR2: KGHSH, LQKENI. The CDR3 sequence: CASSPRGREEQFF. The CDR3 coding sequence is TGTGCCAGCTCACCACGGGGGCGCGAGGAGCAGTTCTTC.

This clone was recorded at least ten times. V and J are TRBV20-1 and TRBJ2-7; perhaps TRBD1 as D (6 bases). In germline, CDR1 is DFQATT, CDR2 SNEGSKA (reference sequence). CDR3 length equals 12 residues. V lost 1 base and J 7 bases, leaving 11 bases between the germline ends. The CDR3 DNA follows: TGCAGTGCTAGAGCGGCAGGGGCTGAGCAGTACTTC. Its translation: CSARAAGAEQYF.

This clone was observed at least ten times. The chain couples TRBV28 to TRBJ2-7; the D gene is possibly TRBD2 (5 bases). The germline V gene encodes CDR1 MDHEN and CDR2 SYDVKM. Trimming removed 5 bases at V and 5 bases at J, with 13 bases between. There are 13 residues in the CDR3. The CDR3 DNA reads as TGTGCCAGCAGTACTACGGACTCGCACGAGCAGTACTTC. This codes for CASSTTDSHEQYF.

This clone was seen at least ten times. The V gene is TRBV29-1, the J gene TRBJ2-7; TRBD2 might be the D (6 bases). The CDR3 is 12 amino acids. Germline assignment: CDR1 SQVTM and CDR2 ANQGSEA. V lost 5 bases, J lost 2 bases, and 10 bases lay in between. Here the CDR3 reads CSVLAPTYEQYF. The CDR3 DNA reads as TGCAGCGTTCTAGCGCCTACCTACGAGCAGTACTTC.

In this sample, this clone turned up many times. This may arise from a read error, as a much more abundant clone is one base away. Other DNA sequences in this specimen translate into the identical CDR3. This chain joins TRBV3-1 and TRBJ1-4; D is unresolved. The CDR3 runs 15 residues. Germline V CDR1 and CDR2: LGHDT, YNNKEL (reference sequence). CDR3 DNA: TGTGCCAGCAGCCAAGGCCTCTGGTTCGGGGAAAAACTGTTTTTC. Protein sequence: CASSQGLWFGEKLFF.

This clone was seen many times. The chain links TRBV11-2 to TRBJ2-4, with D possibly TRBD1 on 5 matching bases. The ends were cut back, 5 bases at V and 5 bases at J, with 10 bases in the middle. The CDR3 is 13 amino acids. From germline, CDR1 is SGHAT and CDR2 FQNNGV. The CDR3 is CASSQGRENIQYF. For the CDR3, the DNA is TGTGCCAGCAGCCAGGGAAGAGAAAACATTCAGTACTTC.

This clone was picked up many times. The V and J genes are TRBV30 and TRBJ2-3; TRBD2 aligns across 8 bases. CDR1 is GTSNPN and CDR2 is SVGIG in the germline V gene (reference sequence). This CDR3 comprises 15 residues. V shed 0 bases, J shed 4 bases, and the junction held 6 bases outside the gene matches. The CDR3 coding sequence is TGTGCCTGGAGTGTAAAAATCGGGAGGGCAGATACGCAGTATTTT. The encoded protein is CAWSVKIGRADTQYF.